A selection of T cell receptor beta chains follows, all from one sample in a study of blood T cell repertoires in COVID-19. Sequenced by immunoSEQ multiplex PCR; TCRdb stores in-frame clones only, minus some. The repertoire holds fewer than 300,000 clones, 87% seen once, with over 1.2% in the top ten. The specimen was peripheral blood. These receptors were taken from a woman in her thirties or forties who had recovered from COVID-19. The conserved cysteine and the conserved F or W are not part of the CDR3 here. The D gene is left open where the match is weak.

cdr3_aa: ASSVGPSGGNTGELF
d_call: TRBD2
v_call: TRBV9
cdr3_length: 15

cdr3_aa: ATSVTGLWNTEAF
d_call: -
v_call: TRBV24-1
cdr3_length: 13

cdr3_aa: AWTQDRNNSPLH
d_call: -
v_call: TRBV30
cdr3_length: 12

cdr3_aa: ASSLPGFGGRVYGYT
d_call: -
v_call: TRBV5-4
cdr3_length: 15

cdr3_aa: ASSRGTGDREQY
d_call: TRBD1
v_call: TRBV11-3
cdr3_length: 12

cdr3_aa: ASSLESWTGPHGYT
d_call: TRBD1
v_call: TRBV5-1
cdr3_length: 14

cdr3_aa: ASSYGRARGTQY
d_call: TRBD2
v_call: TRBV6-5
cdr3_length: 12

cdr3_aa: ASSPQGQYGYT
d_call: -
v_call: TRBV11-3
cdr3_length: 11

cdr3_aa: ASSRLAGTDTQY
d_call: TRBD2
v_call: TRBV7-3
cdr3_length: 12

cdr3_aa: ASSRQEEEPQH
d_call: -
v_call: TRBV18
cdr3_length: 11

cdr3_aa: ASLWGLGNEKLF
d_call: -
v_call: TRBV2
cdr3_length: 12

cdr3_aa: ASGLPRGDSVNTEAF
d_call: TRBD1
v_call: TRBV12-5
cdr3_length: 15

cdr3_aa: ASSLAPGSGENTGELF
d_call: -
v_call: TRBV7-2
cdr3_length: 16

cdr3_aa: ASSPRPFNYIDTQY
d_call: -
v_call: TRBV5-5
cdr3_length: 14

cdr3_aa: ASSEALAGEETQY
d_call: -
v_call: TRBV6-1
cdr3_length: 13

cdr3_aa: ASSYATVEAF
d_call: -
v_call: TRBV6-2/TRBV6-3
cdr3_length: 10

cdr3_aa: ASSLAVGANTEAF
d_call: -
v_call: TRBV5-4
cdr3_length: 13

cdr3_aa: ASSLAGTNTGELF
d_call: TRBD2
v_call: TRBV5-1
cdr3_length: 13

cdr3_aa: ASSATGGPTYGYT
d_call: TRBD1
v_call: TRBV9
cdr3_length: 13

cdr3_aa: ASSLSGWGQPSEQY
d_call: TRBD1
v_call: TRBV27
cdr3_length: 14

cdr3_aa: AWSLAFNYGYT
d_call: -
v_call: TRBV30
cdr3_length: 11

cdr3_aa: ASSSVAGETQY
d_call: TRBD2
v_call: TRBV19
cdr3_length: 11

cdr3_aa: ASIEGLAGGLIRGETQY
d_call: TRBD2
v_call: TRBV10-1
cdr3_length: 17

cdr3_aa: SVHEQGSYNEQF
d_call: -
v_call: TRBV29-1
cdr3_length: 12

cdr3_aa: ASSIDRNSYNEQF
d_call: -
v_call: TRBV19
cdr3_length: 13

cdr3_aa: ATVAGGETQY
d_call: TRBD2
v_call: TRBV6-5
cdr3_length: 10

cdr3_aa: SIGTGGTEAF
d_call: TRBD1
v_call: TRBV29-1
cdr3_length: 10

cdr3_aa: ASSLSQGGTDTQY
d_call: TRBD1
v_call: TRBV7-9
cdr3_length: 13

cdr3_aa: ASSSIYGRGAGETQY
d_call: TRBD2
v_call: TRBV11-3
cdr3_length: 15

cdr3_aa: ASSATSGGSTGELF
d_call: TRBD2
v_call: TRBV2
cdr3_length: 14

cdr3_aa: ASSDSTDRGREAF
d_call: TRBD1
v_call: TRBV2
cdr3_length: 13

cdr3_aa: ATSRPNRVYYNEQF
d_call: -
v_call: TRBV15
cdr3_length: 14

cdr3_aa: ASSIGTGRDEQY
d_call: TRBD1
v_call: TRBV7-2
cdr3_length: 12

cdr3_aa: ASSLQGSYNEQF
d_call: -
v_call: TRBV7-3
cdr3_length: 12

cdr3_aa: ASSLGGNSYNEQF
d_call: -
v_call: TRBV7-3
cdr3_length: 13

cdr3_aa: AISEAGQVSYNEQF
d_call: TRBD1
v_call: TRBV10-3
cdr3_length: 14

cdr3_aa: ASSIRANQPQH
d_call: -
v_call: TRBV19
cdr3_length: 11

cdr3_aa: ATSRDRGWDEKLF
d_call: -
v_call: TRBV15
cdr3_length: 13

cdr3_aa: ATARGLRETQY
d_call: TRBD1
v_call: TRBV18
cdr3_length: 11

cdr3_aa: ASSLNSMDGYT
d_call: -
v_call: TRBV7-9
cdr3_length: 11

cdr3_aa: ASSLTGGLYNEQF
d_call: TRBD1
v_call: TRBV7-3
cdr3_length: 13

cdr3_aa: ASSLSGAAYGYT
d_call: -
v_call: TRBV5-4
cdr3_length: 12

cdr3_aa: ASSSSSVTMFGIDEQF
d_call: -
v_call: TRBV5-4
cdr3_length: 16

cdr3_aa: ASSIVQGDTEAF
d_call: TRBD1
v_call: TRBV19
cdr3_length: 12

cdr3_aa: ASSYGGQATYEQY
d_call: TRBD1
v_call: TRBV6-5
cdr3_length: 13

cdr3_aa: ASSPRDTFYEQY
d_call: -
v_call: TRBV5-1
cdr3_length: 12

cdr3_aa: ASSQDTRQAF
d_call: -
v_call: TRBV4-2
cdr3_length: 10

cdr3_aa: ASSLKRGQPQH
d_call: -
v_call: TRBV7-2
cdr3_length: 11

cdr3_aa: ASSWTGGHTEAF
d_call: TRBD1
v_call: TRBV5-1
cdr3_length: 12

cdr3_aa: ASSPPWGQILDTQY
d_call: TRBD1
v_call: TRBV4-1
cdr3_length: 14

cdr3_aa: ASSSDRGRSPLH
d_call: TRBD1
v_call: TRBV5-6
cdr3_length: 12

cdr3_aa: ASSSPGQGEKNIQY
d_call: TRBD1
v_call: TRBV5-4
cdr3_length: 14

cdr3_aa: ASSIPGLGGYT
d_call: -
v_call: TRBV19
cdr3_length: 11

cdr3_aa: ASSLGTSDTQY
d_call: -
v_call: TRBV5-1
cdr3_length: 11

cdr3_aa: ASSFGQGAVYEQF
d_call: TRBD1
v_call: TRBV28
cdr3_length: 13

cdr3_aa: AWTYTGGTEAF
d_call: TRBD1
v_call: TRBV30
cdr3_length: 11

cdr3_aa: ASSQDFFSGVGRDTEAF
d_call: -
v_call: TRBV3-1/TRBV3-2
cdr3_length: 17

cdr3_aa: ASSQGNRAF
d_call: -
v_call: TRBV3-1/TRBV3-2
cdr3_length: 9